The 4 T cell receptor beta chains presented below share a single source sample, sequenced in a study of tissue T cells after allogeneic stem cell transplantation (dated by TCRdb to between 2020 and 2023). This specimen's time point label, per the study, means: mouse harvest day 7 after allogeneic transplant. Each mouse graft consisted of 10^7 T-cell-depleted bone marrow cells plus 10^6 splenic CD5+ T cells and was given by tail vein injection. Libraries were made using the immunoSEQ multiplex PCR assay. TCRdb limited this immuneACCESS table to in-frame rearrangements with V and J called. A share of clones is missing; checked studies link under half to unresolved V genes, and the rest is unexplained. Across this sample there are thousands of clones, with 45% to 50% seen only once. The biggest ten clones account for roughly 3.5% of the sample. Input material: gut tissue. The receptors were sampled from a female BALB/c mouse given C57BL/6 T cells with graft-versus-host disease after an allogeneic hematopoietic cell transplant.

By frequency in the sample, this clone is medium-sized. Gene names are the mouse ones. Coverage ceases 1 residue before the CDR3 finishes, and the germline J gene fills in the end. V gene TRBV26 combines with J gene TRBJ1-3, with TRBD1 identical over 9 bases. After removal of 2 bases from V and 2 bases from J, the junction contained 4 bases not matched to a gene. Per germline, CDR1 KGHPV and CDR2 FQNQEV (reference sequence). CDR3 size: 16 residues. CDR3 loop: CASSLTGGRTGNTLYF. The CDR3 bases that were read are TGTGCCAGCAGTCTGACAGGGGGCAGGACTGGAAATACGCTCTAT.

As for this clone: Gene names are mouse gene names. The read falls 1 residue short of the CDR3 end, and the missing part is taken from the germline J gene. The V and J genes are TRBV13-1 and TRBJ2-1; D is perhaps TRBD1 (6 bases). The V gene lost 4 bases and the J gene lost 5 bases, with 10 bases spanning the gap. The CDR3 contains 13 residues. Per germline, CDR1 NSHNY and CDR2 SYGAGN. The CDR3 DNA, read in part, is TGTGCCAGCAGTCCAGGGGACCATGCTGAGCAGTTC. As protein: CASSPGDHAEQF. The entire CDR3 sequence reads CASSPGDHAEQFF.

As for this clone: These gene names are mouse names. The read ends 1 residue before the CDR3 terminus; that terminus is restored from the germline J gene. This rearrangement joins TRBV23 to TRBJ1-1; TRBD1, the table's D call, lacks a check against the DNA. The CDR3 length is 14 residues. Germline V lookup: CDR1 KGHTA, CDR2 FQNQQP. The sequenced CDR3 bases are TGCTCCAGCAGCAGACAGGGGGGCGGCACAGAAGTCTTC. It translates to CSSSRQGGGTEVF. The entire CDR3 protein is CSSSRQGGGTEVFF.

Turning to this clone: Gene names and germline match the mouse. Read sequence stops 1 residue before the CDR3 end, and the germline J gene provides the missing end. V usage is TRBV12-2 and J usage is TRBJ1-3, with a weak D call TRBD1 (5 bases). Germline values: CDR1 SGHLS, CDR2 HYDKME. Trimming took 2 bases from V and 3 from J, leaving 10 bases between them. The CDR3 is 14 residues long. The CDR3 bases that were read are TGTGCCAGCTCTCGCCAGGGAATTGGAAATACGCTCTAT. Protein: CASSRQGIGNTLY. The CDR3 as a whole reads CASSRQGIGNTLYF.